Below are 4 T cell receptor beta chains sequenced from a single sample in a study of blood T cell repertoires in COVID-19. The assay was immunoSEQ multiplex PCR, and TCRdb's table has in-frame clones only and misses some. The sample records about 220,000 clones, 70% to 85% being singletons. Specimen: PBMCs or T cells enriched from blood (not recorded which). All receptors derive from a woman aged 60 to 75 who had recovered from COVID-19.

This chain uses TRBV6-5 with TRBJ2-7; the match to TRBD2 covers 7 bases. The CDR3 sequence is 15 residues long. V shed 0 bases and J 6 bases; nucleotides not matched to a gene: 8. The germline CDR1 and CDR2 sequences are MNHEY and SVGAGI. The CDR3 spells CASSYSGGAHFEQYF. As DNA, the CDR3 is TGTGCCAGCAGTTACTCGGGAGGGGCGCATTTCGAGCAGTACTTC.

The CDR3 DNA follows: TGTGCCAGCAGCGTAACCCTGAGAAACACCGGGGAGCTGTTTTTT. Translation: CASSVTLRNTGELFF. The rearrangement joins TRBV7-2 to TRBJ2-2; D unclear. Germline V gives CDR1 SGHTA, CDR2 FQGNSA. The CDR3 spans 15 residues. Trimming took off 5 bases at V and 2 bases at J, with 12 bases between the two ends. The whole variable domain, filled in from reference TRBV7-2 and TRBJ2-2, reads GAGVSQSPSNKVTEKGKDVELRCDPISGHTALYWYRQSLGQGLEFLIYFQGNSAPDKSGLPSDRFSAERTGGSVSTLTIQRTQQEDSAVYLCASSVTLRNTGELFFGEGSRLTVL.

V and J are TRBV2 and TRBJ2-1; D unresolved. Germline CDR1 SNHLY, CDR2 FYNNEI. Between the trimmed V and J ends, which lost 7 bases and 7 bases, there was a span of 20 bases. CDR3 length equals 15 residues. The CDR3 DNA follows: TGTGCCAGCAACGGTGTTCAGGCCGCTGGGAATGAGCAGTTCTTC. As protein: CASNGVQAAGNEQFF.

The V call is TRBV7-2, the J call TRBJ2-3; 9 bases fit TRBD2. The CDR3 contains 17 residues. Germline V gene lookup returns CDR1 SGHTA and CDR2 FQGNSA. V lost 5 bases and J lost 1; bases outside the gene matches: 10. The CDR3 loop is CASSHVEGGRGTDTQYF. The DNA for the CDR3 is TGTGCCAGCAGCCACGTCGAGGGCGGGAGGGGCACAGATACGCAGTATTTT.